This record looks at one T cell receptor beta chain sequence and its context. Its antigen is not known. Trimming shortened V by 5 bases and J by 3 bases, and 20 bases separated the two germline ends. The CDR3 is made up of 16 amino acids. Germline V gives CDR1 ENHRY, CDR2 SYGVKD. The data are from a study of cytomegalovirus exposure and HLA in healthy donors. The study, taken as a whole, reports: Follow-up analysis seemed to connect common viral pathogens with several of the most significant clusters identified.

At sampling all donors were nominally healthy, likely with unrecorded immune exposures. 13 Jbeta primers and 60 Vbeta primers were used for the PCR. Assay used: immunoSEQ multiplex PCR; TCRdb lists only in-frame clones, some missing. This table holds tens of thousands of clones. What was sequenced was PBMCs. The receptor was derived from a woman aged 45-65 years in good health and CMV-seropositive. The chain is built from TRBV10-3 and TRBJ2-7; D possibly corresponds to TRBD2 (6 bases). The CDR3 DNA is TGTGCCATCAGTACATCAGGTGGGCGGGACCTCTACGAGCAGTACTTC. Translation gives CAISTSGGRDLYEQYF.